This T cell receptor (beta chain) was found in a study of T cells in Graves' hyperthyroidism and ophthalmopathy. Looking at the study overall: Upon initial diagnosis and before any treatment, peripheral blood was collected. Study-wide findings and caveats: In blood, most of the thyroid clonotypes expanded above 0.001 were also present.

Active moderate-to-severe ophthalmopathy, Clinical Activity Score at least 3, NOSPECS at least 4, under 3 months' duration. The PBMCs were taken from roughly 9.3 ml of fresh peripheral blood. TCR beta CDR3 region amplification was performed from RNA transcripts. HTBI primers were the set used in a first-round RT-PCR of the TCR CDR3. MiXCR was run by TCRdb on the multiplex PCR reads, yielding one entry per CDR3 protein. The table shows about 500,000 distinct CDR3 sequences, with more than 15% occurring only once. In regard to this clonotype: The target antigen is unknown. This could be a read error, since a much larger clone is one nucleotide away.

This CDR3 is built from 16 residues. Germline V gives CDR1 SGHRS, CDR2 YFSETQ. The receptor was isolated from a young woman with Graves' ophthalmopathy. The gene calls are TRBV5-1 and TRBJ2-1, with 12 bases aligning to TRBD2. The specimen sequenced was blood. CDR3 sequence reads: CASSSSSGRAGNEQLF. The CDR3 nucleotides are TGCGCCAGCAGCAGCTCTAGCGGGAGGGCCGGCAATGAGCAGCTCTTC.